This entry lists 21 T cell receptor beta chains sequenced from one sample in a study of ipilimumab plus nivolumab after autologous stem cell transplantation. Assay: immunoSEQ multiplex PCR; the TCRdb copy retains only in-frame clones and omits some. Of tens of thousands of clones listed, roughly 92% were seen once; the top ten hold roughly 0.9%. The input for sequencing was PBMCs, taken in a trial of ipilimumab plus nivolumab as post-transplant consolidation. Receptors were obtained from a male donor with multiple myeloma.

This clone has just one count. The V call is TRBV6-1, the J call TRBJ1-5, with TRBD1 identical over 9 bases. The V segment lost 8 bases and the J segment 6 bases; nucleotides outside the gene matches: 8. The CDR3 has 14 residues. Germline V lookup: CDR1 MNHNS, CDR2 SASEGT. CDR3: CASAGQGFLQPQHF. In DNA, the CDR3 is TGTGCCAGCGCGGGACAGGGCTTTCTTCAGCCCCAGCATTTT.

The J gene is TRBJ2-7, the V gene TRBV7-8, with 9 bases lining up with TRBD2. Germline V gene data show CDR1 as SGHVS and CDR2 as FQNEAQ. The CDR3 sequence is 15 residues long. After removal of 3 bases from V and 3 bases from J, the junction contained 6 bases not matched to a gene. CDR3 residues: CASSFRSGGYYEQYF. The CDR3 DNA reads TGTGCCAGCAGCTTTCGTAGCGGGGGCTACTACGAGCAGTACTTC.

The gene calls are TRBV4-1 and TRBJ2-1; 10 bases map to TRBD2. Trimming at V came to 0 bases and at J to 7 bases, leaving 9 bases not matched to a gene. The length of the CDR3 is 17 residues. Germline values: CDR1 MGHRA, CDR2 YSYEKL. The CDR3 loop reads CASSQELAGPLGNEQFF. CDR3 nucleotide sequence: TGCGCCAGCAGCCAAGAACTAGCGGGGCCCCTTGGGAATGAGCAGTTCTTC.

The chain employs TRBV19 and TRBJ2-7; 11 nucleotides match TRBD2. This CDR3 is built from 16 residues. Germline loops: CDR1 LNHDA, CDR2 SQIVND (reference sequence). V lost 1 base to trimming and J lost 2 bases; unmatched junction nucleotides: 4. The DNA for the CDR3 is TGTGCCAGTAGTATAGCCGCGGGACTAGCGGCCTACGAGCAGTACTTC. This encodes CASSIAAGLAAYEQYF.

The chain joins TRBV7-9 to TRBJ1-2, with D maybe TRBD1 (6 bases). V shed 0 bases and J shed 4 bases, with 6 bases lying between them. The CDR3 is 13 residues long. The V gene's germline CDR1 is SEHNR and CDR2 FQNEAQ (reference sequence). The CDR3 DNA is TGTGCCAGCAGCTTAGCAGGGGGCTATGGCTACACCTTC. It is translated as CASSLAGGYGYTF.

The CDR3 is CASSPKGSHEQYF. The CDR3, as DNA: TGCGCCAGCAGCCCGAAAGGTTCCCACGAGCAGTACTTC. This chain uses TRBV4-1 with TRBJ2-7; D call uncertain. Trimming took 4 bases from V and 5 from J, leaving 12 bases between them. Germline V lookup: CDR1 MGHRA, CDR2 YSYEKL. This CDR3 region has 13 residues.

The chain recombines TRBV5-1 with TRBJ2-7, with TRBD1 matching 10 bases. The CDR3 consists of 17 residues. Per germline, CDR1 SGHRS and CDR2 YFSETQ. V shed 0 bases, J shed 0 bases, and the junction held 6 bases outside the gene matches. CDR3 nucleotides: TGCGCCAGCAGCTTGGGCCGATGGACAGGGGGCTCCTACGAGCAGTACTTC. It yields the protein CASSLGRWTGGSYEQYF.

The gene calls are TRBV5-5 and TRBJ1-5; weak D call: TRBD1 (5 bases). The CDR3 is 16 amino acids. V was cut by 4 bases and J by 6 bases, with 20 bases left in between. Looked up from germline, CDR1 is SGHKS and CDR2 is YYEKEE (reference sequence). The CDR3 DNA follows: TGTGCCAGCAGCATGGGACTATCCCAGCCCGGTCAGCCCCAGCATTTT. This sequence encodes CASSMGLSQPGQPQHF.

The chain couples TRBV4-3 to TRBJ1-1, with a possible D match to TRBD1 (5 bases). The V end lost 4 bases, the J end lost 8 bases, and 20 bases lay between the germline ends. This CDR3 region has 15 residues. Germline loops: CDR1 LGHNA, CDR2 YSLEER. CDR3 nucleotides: TGCGCCAGCAGCCGTCGAAGGGGCTACCCTCAAGAAGCTTTCTTT. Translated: CASSRRRGYPQEAFF.

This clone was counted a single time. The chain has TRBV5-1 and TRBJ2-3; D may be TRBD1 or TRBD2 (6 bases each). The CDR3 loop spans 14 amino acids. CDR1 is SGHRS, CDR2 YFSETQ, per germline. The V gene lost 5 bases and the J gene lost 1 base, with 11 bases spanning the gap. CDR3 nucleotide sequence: TGCGCCAGCAGAGGGGGGAGTGGCACAGATACGCAGTATTTT. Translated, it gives CASRGGSGTDTQYF. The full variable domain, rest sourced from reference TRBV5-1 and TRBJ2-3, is KAGVTQTPRYLIKTRGQQVTLSCSPISGHRSVSWYQQTPGQGLQFLFEYFSETQRNKGNFPGRFSGRQFSNSRSEMNVSTLELGDSALYLCASRGGSGTDTQYFGPGTRLTVL.

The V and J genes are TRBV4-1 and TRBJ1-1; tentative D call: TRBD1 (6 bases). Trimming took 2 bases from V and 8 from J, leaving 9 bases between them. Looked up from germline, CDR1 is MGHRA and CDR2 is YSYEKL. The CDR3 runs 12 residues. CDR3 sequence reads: CASSQNREEAFF. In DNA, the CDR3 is TGCGCCAGCAGCCAAAACAGGGAGGAAGCTTTCTTT.

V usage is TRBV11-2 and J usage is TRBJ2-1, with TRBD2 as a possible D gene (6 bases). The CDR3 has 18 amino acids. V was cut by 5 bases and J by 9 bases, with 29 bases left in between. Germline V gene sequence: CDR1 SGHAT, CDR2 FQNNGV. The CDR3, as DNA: TGTGCCAGCAGCCCTACTACTAGCCCCTTAATTCCCCCCGGTGAGCAGTTCTTC. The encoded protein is CASSPTTSPLIPPGEQFF.

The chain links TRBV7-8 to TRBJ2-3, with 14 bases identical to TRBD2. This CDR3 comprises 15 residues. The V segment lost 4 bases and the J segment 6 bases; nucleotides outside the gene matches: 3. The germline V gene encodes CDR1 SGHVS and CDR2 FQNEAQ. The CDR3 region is CASSSGLAGVDTQYF. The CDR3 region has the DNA TGTGCCAGCAGCTCGGGACTAGCGGGGGTGGATACGCAGTATTTT.

DNA of the CDR3: TGTGCCAGCAGTTACGGCGCCGGAGGCGGGGAGCTGTTTTTT. Translation: CASSYGAGGGELFF. The rearrangement links TRBV6-5 to TRBJ2-2, with D possibly TRBD2 on 5 matching bases. V lost 2 bases and J lost 7, with 11 bases in between. Per germline, CDR1 MNHEY and CDR2 SVGAGI. The CDR3 is made up of 14 amino acids.

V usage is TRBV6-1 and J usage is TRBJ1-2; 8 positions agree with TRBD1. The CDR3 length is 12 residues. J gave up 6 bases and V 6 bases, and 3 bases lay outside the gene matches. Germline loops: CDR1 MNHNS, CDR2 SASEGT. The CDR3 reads CASRQGGDGYTF. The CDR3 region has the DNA TGTGCCAGCAGACAGGGGGGCGATGGCTACACCTTC.

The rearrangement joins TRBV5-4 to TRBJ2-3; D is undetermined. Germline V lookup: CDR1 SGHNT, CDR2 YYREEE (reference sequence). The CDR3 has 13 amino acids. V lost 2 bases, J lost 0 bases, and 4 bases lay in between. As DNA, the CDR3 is TGTGCCAGCAGCTTAGACAGCACAGATACGCAGTATTTT. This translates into CASSLDSTDTQYF.

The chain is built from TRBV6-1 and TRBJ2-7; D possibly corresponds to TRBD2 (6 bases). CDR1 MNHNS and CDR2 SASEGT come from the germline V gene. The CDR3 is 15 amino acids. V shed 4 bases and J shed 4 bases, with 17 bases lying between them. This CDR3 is CASSGRDFLRYEQYF. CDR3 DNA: TGTGCCAGCAGTGGACGGGACTTCCTGAGATACGAGCAGTACTTC.

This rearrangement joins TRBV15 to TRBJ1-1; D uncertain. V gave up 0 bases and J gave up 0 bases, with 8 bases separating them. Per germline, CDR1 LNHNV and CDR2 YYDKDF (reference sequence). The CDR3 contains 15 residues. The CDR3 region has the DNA TGTGCCACCAGCAGAGATCGGGCCATGAACACTGAAGCTTTCTTT. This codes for CATSRDRAMNTEAFF.

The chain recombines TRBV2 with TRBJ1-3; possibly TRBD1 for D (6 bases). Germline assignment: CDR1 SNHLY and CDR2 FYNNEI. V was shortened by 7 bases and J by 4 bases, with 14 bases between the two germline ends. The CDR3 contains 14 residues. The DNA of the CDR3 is TGTGCCAGCACTAATCAGGGGCAAGGAAACACCATATATTTT. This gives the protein CASTNQGQGNTIYF.

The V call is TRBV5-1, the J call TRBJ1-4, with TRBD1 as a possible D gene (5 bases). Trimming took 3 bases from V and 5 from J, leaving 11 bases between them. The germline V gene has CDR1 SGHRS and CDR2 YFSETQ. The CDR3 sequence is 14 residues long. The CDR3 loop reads CASSSTSGNEKLFF. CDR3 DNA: TGCGCCAGCAGCTCCACCTCAGGGAATGAAAAACTGTTTTTT.

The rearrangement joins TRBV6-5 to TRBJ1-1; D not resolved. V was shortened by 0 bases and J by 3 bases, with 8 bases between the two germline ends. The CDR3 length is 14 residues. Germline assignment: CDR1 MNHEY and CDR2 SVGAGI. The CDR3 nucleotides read TGTGCCAGCAGTTACTCGGGGTATGACACTGAAGCTTTCTTT. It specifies CASSYSGYDTEAFF.